This T cell receptor (beta chain) emerged from a study of early T cells in non-severe SARS-CoV-2 infection. Study-wide background: Sequencing input comprised bulk RNA from unsorted whole blood; chain pairing was not available.

One entry per CDR3 protein, called by TCRdb with MiXCR from the 5' RACE reads. The sample yields some 89,000 distinct CDR3 sequences, more than 9.5% seen once. Trimming pared 7 bases from V and 5 bases from J, leaving 18 bases between. The CDR3 runs 15 residues. Germline V gene lookup returns CDR1 MRHNA and CDR2 SNTAGT. This clonotype was counted ten times or more. The chain recombines TRBV6-4 with TRBJ2-1; D might be TRBD2 (6 bases). This clonotype was obtained from an adult who was a healthcare worker with PCR-confirmed SARS-CoV-2 infection or an uninfected control (not recorded which). Sequencing was performed on whole blood, taken at baseline. CDR3 sequence: CASKKGLEGHNEQFF. CDR3 nucleotide sequence: TGTGCCAGCAAAAAGGGGTTGGAGGGGCACAATGAGCAGTTCTTC.